These 14 T cell receptor beta chains originate from one sample sequenced in a study of tumor-infiltrating lymphocytes in primary liver carcinoma. Reverse transcription of approximately 500 ng total RNA with a constant-region primer produced TCR beta cDNA. The TCR beta library was amplified through three nested multiplex PCR rounds in a modified ARM-PCR procedure. Both of the initial two PCR rounds ran for nine to ten cycles and employed TRBV1-TRBV30 forward primers alongside a C-beta reverse primer. Using its own MiXCR run on the multiplex PCR reads, TCRdb lists one record per CDR3 protein. Found here are fewer than 250,000 distinct CDR3 sequences, less than 70% of them singletons; the top ten hold under 7.5%. Unsorted whole blood yielded blood RNA, and germline DNA was extracted as well. Input material: peripheral blood. The receptors were sampled from a woman aged 55 to 70 with primary liver carcinoma and hepatitis B virus infection.

This clonotype was detected many times. The chain carries TRBV29-1 and TRBJ2-1, with TRBD2 identical over 16 bases. J gave up 8 bases and V 7 bases, and 8 bases lay outside the gene matches. CDR3 length: 15 residues. Germline-derived CDR1 and CDR2 are SQVTM and ANQGSEA. The CDR3 region is CSASGTSGRGYEQFF. The CDR3 nucleotides are TGCAGCGCCAGCGGGACTAGCGGGAGGGGGTATGAGCAGTTCTTC.

This clonotype was detected ten times or more. The chain carries TRBV4-1 and TRBJ1-1; D is undetermined. The CDR3 contains 15 residues. Germline CDR1 and CDR2: MGHRA and YSYEKL. Trimming left V 0 bases short and J 4 bases short, with 12 bases between. This chain's CDR3 is CASSQDEAYPTEAFF. The CDR3 coding sequence is TGCGCCAGCAGCCAAGATGAGGCGTACCCCACTGAAGCTTTCTTT.

Concerning this clonotype: The junction differs from germline at one of its ends, possibly a read error. The chain uses TRBV11-2 and TRBJ2-1; 8 bases agree with TRBD2. Germline V gene sequence: CDR1 SGHAT, CDR2 FQNNGV. The CDR3 is made up of 15 amino acids. CDR3 loop: CVSSLGGLVSNEQFF. Here the CDR3 DNA reads TGTGTCAGCAGCTTAGGGGGACTAGTGAGTAATGAGCAGTTCTTC.

Notes on this clonotype: The conserved phenylalanine or tryptophan is not found at the CDR3 terminus, so this likely reflects a read error. The rearrangement joins TRBV7-9 to TRBJ2-1; 7 bases match TRBD1. This CDR3 has 17 amino acids. From germline, CDR1 is SEHNR and CDR2 FQNEAQ (reference sequence). The DNA for the CDR3 is TGTGCCAGCAGCCCGTCTTCGGACAGGAGCTCCTACAATAAGCAGTTCTTA. Translated: CASSPSSDRSSYNKQFL.

The chain is built from TRBV11-3 and TRBJ2-1; unclear D gene. Deletions cut 3 bases from V and 10 bases from J, with 7 bases between. The CDR3 runs 11 residues. CDR1 is SGHNT, CDR2 YENEEA, per germline. The CDR3 DNA is TGTGCCAGCAGCTTTAGCTGCGAGCAGTTCTTC. Encoded protein: CASSFSCEQFF.

With regard to this clonotype: A much larger clone lies one base from this, so it may be a read error. The CDR3 carries no conserved terminal phenylalanine or tryptophan, so it likely arises from a read error. J is TRBJ1-1 and V is TRBV14; 10 nucleotides align to TRBD1. V lost 1 base, J lost 3 bases, and 8 bases stayed unmatched. Germline V gene lookup returns CDR1 SGHDN and CDR2 FVKESK. The CDR3 runs 17 residues. The CDR3 sequence: CASSQGTGGLLYTEAFL. The CDR3 DNA reads as TGTGCCAGCAGCCAAGGGACAGGGGGGTTGTTGTACACTGAAGCTTTCTTA.

V usage is TRBV4-1 and J usage is TRBJ2-7; no clear D gene. CDR1 is MGHRA, CDR2 YSYEKL, per germline. The CDR3 sequence is 14 residues long. CDR3 residues: CVSSQETFSYEQYF. CDR3 nucleotide sequence: TGCGTCAGTAGCCAAGAAACCTTCTCCTACGAGCAGTACTTC.

There are a few counts of this clonotype. The chain combines TRBV14 with TRBJ2-7, with D tentatively TRBD2 (5 bases). The CDR3 has 12 amino acids. The germline V gene encodes CDR1 SGHDN and CDR2 FVKESK. The V and J ends lost 1 base and 10 bases respectively, with 11 bases between them. CDR3 amino acids: CASSQGGLNQYF. In DNA form, the CDR3 reads TGTGCCAGCAGCCAAGGAGGACTCAATCAGTACTTC.

The genes are TRBV28 and TRBJ2-5; D may be TRBD1 (6 bases). This CDR3 comprises 13 residues. The germline CDR1 and CDR2 sequences are MDHEN and SYDVKM. Trimming took off 6 bases at V and 5 bases at J, with 13 bases between the two ends. In DNA form, the CDR3 reads TGTGCCAGCAGGCAACAGGGATGGGAGACCCAGTACTTC. Encoded protein: CASRQQGWETQYF.

Concerning this clonotype itself: A much larger clone differs from this one at a single base, so this may be a read error. The chain carries TRBV6-5 and TRBJ2-5, with 10 bases aligning to TRBD2. The germline gives CDR1 MNHEY, CDR2 SVGAGI. The CDR3 extends over 18 amino acids. The V and J ends lost 7 bases and 7 bases, in that order; junction bases with no gene match: 21. For the CDR3, the DNA is TGTGCCAGCATTCAAAGGGGCTTAGCGGGAGGCAAGAAGGTGACCCAGTACTTC. Its translation: CASIQRGLAGGKKVTQYF.

Worth noting for this clonotype: This clone may be a read error of a much larger clone one base away. Likely a read error: the CDR3 ends without its conserved phenylalanine or tryptophan. The rearrangement uses TRBV29-1 and TRBJ2-3; no definite D call. CDR3 length equals 11 residues. CDR1 and CDR2 (germline): SQVTM, ANQGSEA. Trimming removed 7 bases from V and 6 bases from J, with 11 bases in between. As DNA, the CDR3 is TGCAGCGCTCCCGTGGGGGATACGCAGTATTCT. This translates into CSAPVGDTQYS.

As concerns this clonotype: As the CDR3 is not closed by the conserved phenylalanine or tryptophan, this likely results from a read error. The rearrangement uses TRBV11-2 and TRBJ1-1, with 7 bases that match TRBD1. This CDR3 is 13 amino acids long. Per germline, CDR1 SGHAT and CDR2 FQNNGV. CDR3 residues: CPSSSDRWTEAFS. The CDR3 nucleotides are TGTCCCAGCAGCTCGGACAGGTGGACTGAAGCTTTCTCT.

This clonotype was counted a single time. The rearrangement links TRBV11-3 to TRBJ2-7; TRBD2 matches at 9 bases. The V gene's germline CDR1 is SGHNT and CDR2 YENEEA. This CDR3 contains 14 residues. CDR3 residues: CVSSGGRSSREQYF. Here the CDR3 DNA reads TGTGTCAGTAGCGGGGGAAGGTCTAGTCGCGAGCAGTACTTC.

At least ten counts were recorded for this clonotype. The chain links TRBV4-1 to TRBJ2-7; 11 bases align to TRBD2. Germline CDR1 reads MGHRA; CDR2 reads YSYEKL. Trimming cost V 6 bases and J 3 bases; bases outside gene matches: 4. The CDR3 length is 14 residues. The CDR3 DNA follows: TGCGCCAGCAGGCTTACTAGCGGGAGCTACGAGCAGTACTTC. This codes for CASRLTSGSYEQYF.